This TCR beta chain was captured in a study of CD8 T cells in ankylosing spondylitis. Overall study findings and caveats: In synovial fluid and blood from reactive arthritis, some motif variants were previously reported. Blood of patients with ankylosing spondylitis appeared to be characterized by a TCR beta motif of several highly homologous variants. Reportedly, significant enrichment of disease-linked clones occurred in matched ankylosing spondylitis synovial fluid.

Only a few counts were recorded for this clonotype. Its antigen is as yet unknown. The junction and the germline gene differ at one end; a read error may be behind it. CDR1 and CDR2 from the germline V gene are SEHNR and FQNEAQ (reference sequence). This CDR3 has 14 amino acids. Scientists made TCR beta libraries using quantitative 5'-RACE with molecular barcodes. TCRdb ran MiXCR on the 5' RACE reads and lists one entry per CDR3 protein. The repertoire holds 85,000 to 100,000 distinct CDR3 sequences, almost 8.5% seen once, with more than 9.5% in the top ten. This chain uses TRBV7-9 with TRBJ1-5; D might be TRBD1 (6 bases). The origin of this receptor is a male donor with ankylosing spondylitis or in good health (not recorded which). The specimen sequenced was blood, either unsorted or a sorted T cell fraction (not recorded which). The CDR3, as DNA: TGTGCCAGCAGCCTGACAGGCTCCAATCCGCCCCAGCATTTT. This encodes CASSLTGSNPPQHF.